Listed here are 9 T cell receptor beta chains from one sample, sequenced in a study of blood T cell repertoires in COVID-19 (dated by TCRdb to 2020 to 2021). The protocol used for the library was the immunoSEQ multiplex PCR assay. TCRdb mirrors the immuneACCESS table, restricted to in-frame sequences. Some clones are absent from its copies; in checked studies, under half trace to an unresolved V gene, and the reason for the others is unknown. The sample data list fewer than 250,000 clones, and around four fifths of these were observed just once. The ten most abundant clones make up 5.5% to 7.5% of the sample. The specimen sequenced was peripheral blood. All receptors come from a woman aged 60 to 75 with active or convalescent COVID-19.

This sequence joins TRBV7-9 and TRBJ2-7; possibly TRBD2 for D (6 bases). Trimming took 5 bases from V and 7 from J, leaving 18 bases between them. Looked up from germline, CDR1 is SEHNR and CDR2 is FQNEAQ (reference sequence). The CDR3 sequence is 14 residues long. The CDR3 DNA follows: TGTGCCAGCAGCGAAATTAGCGGCCTGGGGGAGCAGTACGTC. Translating it yields CASSEISGLGEQYV.

The CDR3 DNA reads TGTGCCAGCAGCGGGATGTCCGCGGGAGATGAAGCTTTCTTT. Translating it yields CASSGMSAGDEAFF. V is TRBV14 and J is TRBJ1-1; D is ambiguous. Per the germline V gene, CDR1 is SGHDN and CDR2 is FVKESK. The CDR3 has 14 amino acids. The V end was cut by 5 bases, the J end by 7 bases, with 17 bases between.

The rearrangement uses TRBV6-6 and TRBJ2-1; possible D gene TRBD1, 6 bases. The ends were cut back, 6 bases at V and 7 bases at J, with 13 bases in the middle. There are 13 residues in the CDR3. In germline, CDR1 is MNHNY, CDR2 SVGAGI (reference sequence). The CDR3 sequence: CASRPGQFNEQFF. The CDR3 nucleotides are TGTGCCAGCAGACCAGGACAGTTTAATGAGCAGTTCTTC.

The J gene is TRBJ2-7, the V gene TRBV5-3, with 11 bases that match TRBD2. TRBV5-3 is reported as an ORF; its role is uncertain. The length of the CDR3 is 15 residues. J was trimmed by 4 bases and V by 5 bases; bases with no gene match: 8. The DNA for the CDR3 is TGTGCCAGAAGAACTACTAGCGGGGGAGGGTACGAGCAGTACGTC. Amino acid sequence: CARRTTSGGGYEQYV.

The chain carries TRBV6-5 and TRBJ1-2; 9 bases are shared with TRBD1. This CDR3 comprises 14 residues. Germline loops: CDR1 MNHEY, CDR2 SVGAGI. Losses at the gene ends were 6 bases for V and 6 bases for J; bases not matched to a gene: 8. The CDR3 region has the DNA TGTGCCAGCAGAAAGGGACAGGGAGGGGATGGCTACACCTTC. The encoded protein is CASRKGQGGDGYTF.

The CDR3 DNA is TGCGCCAGCAGCCAGGGACAGGGGTTCCACGGGGAGCTGTTTTTT. Translating it yields CASSQGQGFHGELFF. The chain has TRBV5-1 and TRBJ2-2; 10 bases agree with TRBD1. V shed 4 bases and J 7 bases; nucleotides not matched to a gene: 7. Germline V gene data show CDR1 as SGHRS and CDR2 as YFSETQ. The CDR3 is made up of 15 amino acids.

The CDR3, as DNA: TGTGCCAGCCGACTAGCCTTAATAAGGGAGCAGTTCTTC. Protein: CASRLALIREQFF. The rearrangement uses TRBV11-2 and TRBJ2-1, with 7 bases fitting TRBD2. This CDR3 is 13 amino acids long. From germline, CDR1 is SGHAT and CDR2 FQNNGV. The V segment lost 8 bases and the J segment 10 bases; nucleotides outside the gene matches: 11.

This rearrangement joins TRBV7-2 to TRBJ2-5, with a tentative D call TRBD1 (6 bases). The CDR3 contains 16 residues. The germline CDR1 and CDR2 sequences are SGHTA and FQGNSA. V shed 0 bases and J shed 3 bases, with 14 bases lying between them. The CDR3 spells CASSLAVGHPKETQYF. Written as DNA, the CDR3 is TGTGCCAGCAGCTTAGCAGTGGGACACCCAAAAGAGACCCAGTACTTC.

V usage is TRBV29-1 and J usage is TRBJ2-1, with 9 bases that match TRBD2. Germline CDR1 is SQVTM and CDR2 is ANQGSEA. The CDR3 spans 15 residues. V gave up 3 bases and J gave up 4 bases; unmatched junction bases: 7. The CDR3 here is CSVEKTSGIYNEQFF. As DNA, the CDR3 is TGCAGCGTTGAGAAGACTAGCGGAATTTACAATGAGCAGTTCTTC.